The entry below gives a single T cell receptor (beta chain) sequence along with its context. The sample belongs to a study of blood T cell repertoires in COVID-19. The wider study: The United States, Italy and Spain were the sources of the acute and convalescent COVID-19 samples. PBMCs, B-cell-depleted T cells, or T cells were the source of the cDNA or gDNA that made up the material.

In the authors' workflow: Scientists estimated how many nucleated cells there were by amplifying reference gene primers. The assay was immunoSEQ multiplex PCR, and TCRdb's table has in-frame clones only and misses some. The DNA gave D and trimming, while V, J and clone size come from that table. The sample lists about 150,000 clones; roughly four fifths were seen once. The CDR3 is 15 amino acids. The V gene's germline CDR1 is KGHSH and CDR2 LQKENI. Deletions cut 2 bases from V and 1 base from J, with 9 bases between. Sequencing was done on a sample of peripheral blood. This sequence joins TRBV18 and TRBJ1-3; D possibly corresponds to TRBD1 (5 bases). The sequence was collected from a woman of 80 years or more with acute or convalescent COVID-19. CDR3 coding DNA: TGTGCCAGCTCACCAGCTCCAGGGTCTGGAAACACCATATATTTT. Residues: CASSPAPGSGNTIYF. Full variable domain (remainder filled in from reference TRBV18 and TRBJ1-3): NAGVMQNPRHLVRRRGQEARLRCSPMKGHSHVYWYRQLPEEGLKFMVYLQKENIIDESGMPKERFSAEFPKEGPSILRIQQVVRGDSAAYFCASSPAPGSGNTIYFGEGSWLTVV.